The 26 T cell receptor beta chains given below trace back to one sample, sequenced in a study of cytomegalovirus exposure and HLA in healthy donors. 60 Vbeta and 13 Jbeta primers were used in PCR. Using immunoSEQ multiplex PCR, the repertoire was profiled, and TCRdb retains in-frame clones only, with some absent. The sample's table shows some 110,000 clones. Sequencing was carried out using PBMCs. These receptors came from a man under 40 in good health and CMV-seronegative.

The chain carries TRBV6-1 and TRBJ2-7, with D tentatively TRBD1 (5 bases). Germline CDR1 is MNHNS and CDR2 is SASEGT. The germline V and J ends were trimmed by 4 bases and 2 bases, with 24 bases remaining between them. There are 18 residues in the CDR3. The CDR3 sequence is CASSGGPTGLPWAYEQYF. CDR3 bases: TGTGCCAGCAGTGGGGGCCCTACAGGCCTACCTTGGGCCTACGAGCAGTACTTC.

CDR3 sequence reads: CAWSGGTVAVFYTF. The CDR3 DNA sequence: TGTGCCTGGAGTGGCGGGACAGTTGCGGTGTTCTACACCTTC. The V and J genes are TRBV30 and TRBJ1-2, with 7 bases that match TRBD1. CDR1 GTSNPN and CDR2 SVGIG come from the germline V gene (reference sequence). The CDR3 length is 14 residues. V shed 1 base and J 10 bases; nucleotides not matched to a gene: 12.

This chain joins TRBV6-5 and TRBJ2-5; 7 bases are shared with TRBD2. Near its end, the DNA agrees better with TRBJ2-7, so the J call may be wrong. Germline CDR1 is MNHEY and CDR2 is SVGAGI. The CDR3 extends over 15 amino acids. The CDR3 sequence: CASSYSGGDSYEQYF. CDR3 nucleotides: TGTGCCAGCAGTTACTCGGGAGGGGACTCCTACGAGCAGTACTTC.

The genes are TRBV10-3 and TRBJ1-5; 8 nucleotides agree with TRBD1. CDR1 and CDR2 from the germline V gene are ENHRY and SYGVKD. The CDR3 length is 14 residues. Trimming at V came to 0 bases and at J to 6 bases, leaving 1 base not matched to a gene. CDR3 amino acids: CAISESTGGQPQHF. The DNA for the CDR3 is TGTGCCATCAGTGAGTCCACAGGGGGTCAGCCCCAGCATTTT.

The V call is TRBV7-7, the J call TRBJ2-5, with 7 bases fitting TRBD1. V shed 1 base and J 5 bases; nucleotides not matched to a gene: 4. The CDR3 spans 14 residues. Germline V gene lookup returns CDR1 SSHAT and CDR2 FNYEAQ (reference sequence). The chain's CDR3 is CASSLEGAGETQYF. CDR3 DNA sequence: TGTGCCAGCAGCTTAGAGGGGGCAGGGGAGACCCAGTACTTC.

The gene calls are TRBV6-5 and TRBJ2-7; 8 bases agree with TRBD1. The CDR3 has 15 residues. The germline gives CDR1 MNHEY, CDR2 SVGAGI. After removal of 1 base from V and 6 bases from J, the junction contained 8 bases not matched to a gene. Written as DNA, the CDR3 is TGTGCCAGCAGTTACTTTCCGACAGGGGCGAGCGAGCAGTACTTC. Amino acids: CASSYFPTGASEQYF.

Here the CDR3 DNA reads TGTGCCAGCGCAGAACAGGGCGCGGATCAGCCCCAGCATTTT. Translated: CASAEQGADQPQHF. The J gene is TRBJ1-5, the V gene TRBV18; tentative D call: TRBD1 (6 bases). CDR1 and CDR2 from the germline V gene are KGHSH and LQKENI. V lost 8 bases, J lost 5 bases, and 16 bases lay in between. This CDR3 comprises 14 residues.

The chain employs TRBV6-5 and TRBJ2-5; D possibly corresponds to TRBD2 (6 bases). The J call is in doubt because the DNA end fits TRBJ2-7 better. Germline V gene sequence: CDR1 MNHEY, CDR2 SVGAGI. There are 14 residues in the CDR3. The CDR3 reads CATLAAGRPYEQYF. The CDR3 DNA sequence: TGTGCCACACTTGCGGCGGGGCGACCCTACGAGCAGTACTTC.

This chain connects TRBV15 to TRBJ1-1; no reliable D call. CDR3 length: 13 residues. In germline, CDR1 is LNHNV, CDR2 YYDKDF (reference sequence). The V end was cut by 0 bases, the J end by 3 bases, with 5 bases between. CDR3 DNA: TGTGCCACCAGCAGAGACACTTACACTGAAGCTTTCTTT. Protein sequence: CATSRDTYTEAFF.

The V and J genes are TRBV14 and TRBJ2-3, with D unclear. V gave up 3 bases and J gave up 14 bases, with 15 bases separating them. Per germline, CDR1 SGHDN and CDR2 FVKESK. This CDR3 region has 12 residues. CDR3 DNA: TGTGCCAGCAGCCATGTCCCGGGTAGGCCGTATTTT. Its translation is CASSHVPGRPYF.

The chain carries TRBV5-6 and TRBJ2-7; possible D gene TRBD2, 6 bases. V lost 3 bases to trimming and J lost 0 bases, with 16 bases between them. The CDR3 is 16 amino acids. Germline CDR1 SGHDT, CDR2 YYEEEE. The CDR3 DNA follows: TGTGCCAGCAGCTCGCCGATGGAGGGGAGCTCCTACGAGCAGTACTTC. Translated: CASSSPMEGSSYEQYF. Together with reference TRBV5-6 and TRBJ2-7, the CDR3 gives the full variable domain: DAGVTQSPTHLIKTRGQQVTLRCSPKSGHDTVSWYQQALGQGPQFIFQYYEEEERQRGNFPDRFSGHQFPNYSSELNVNALLLGDSALYLCASSSPMEGSSYEQYFGPGTRLTVT.

The CDR3 DNA sequence: TGCGCCAGCAGCTTGCTAACGAGCTCCTACGAGCAGTACTTC. Translation gives CASSLLTSSYEQYF. V and J are TRBV5-1 and TRBJ2-7, with D unresolved. CDR1 SGHRS and CDR2 YFSETQ come from the germline V gene. Trimming took 1 base from V and 0 from J, leaving 8 bases between them. This CDR3 has 14 residues.

This chain joins TRBV7-6 and TRBJ2-2; D perhaps matches TRBD2 (7 bases). CDR3 size: 16 residues. CDR1 and CDR2 from the germline V gene are SGHVS and FNYEAQ. V lost 0 bases to trimming and J lost 6 bases, with 14 bases between them. As DNA, the CDR3 is TGTGCCAGCAGCTTAGCTAACGGGGGGCCTTCCGGGGAGCTGTTTTTT. Translation gives CASSLANGGPSGELFF.

V gene TRBV18 combines with J gene TRBJ2-5, with TRBD2 identical over 8 bases. CDR1 is KGHSH and CDR2 is LQKENI in the germline V gene. The CDR3 consists of 16 residues. V dropped 4 bases and J dropped 2; count of bases not matched to a gene: 9. In nucleotides, the CDR3 is TGTGCCAGCTCACTAAGAGGCGGGGGGCTTCAAGAGACCCAGTACTTC. Protein sequence: CASSLRGGGLQETQYF.

This chain links TRBV5-1 with TRBJ2-5, with 8 bases fitting TRBD1. The CDR3 runs 14 residues. The germline gives CDR1 SGHRS, CDR2 YFSETQ. J gave up 6 bases and V 0 bases, and 4 bases lay outside the gene matches. Here the CDR3 reads CASSLDRGMKTQYF. The CDR3 DNA reads TGCGCCAGCAGCTTGGACAGGGGGATGAAGACCCAGTACTTC.

This chain joins TRBV6-5 and TRBJ2-2; unclear D gene. The germline gives CDR1 MNHEY, CDR2 SVGAGI. Trimming removed 5 bases at V and 1 base at J, with 8 bases between. There are 14 residues in the CDR3. The CDR3 coding sequence is TGTGCCAGCAGTCAGCCGGGGAACACCGGGGAGCTGTTTTTT. Its translation: CASSQPGNTGELFF.

V is TRBV12-5 and J is TRBJ1-6; 8 bases match TRBD1. Germline V lookup: CDR1 LGHNT, CDR2 FRNRAP. CDR3 length equals 15 residues. V shed 4 bases and J 7 bases; nucleotides not matched to a gene: 6. The CDR3 sequence: CASGSPRDRNSPLHF. The CDR3 region has the DNA TGTGCTAGTGGTTCACCCAGGGACAGGAATTCACCCCTCCACTTT.

J is TRBJ1-2 and V is TRBV4-3; 7 bases agree with TRBD1. The germline gives CDR1 LGHNA, CDR2 YSLEER. With V trimmed by 5 bases and J by 7 bases, 7 bases remained unmatched. This CDR3 is 13 amino acids long. CDR3 region: CASSYDREAGYTF. DNA for the CDR3: TGCGCCAGCAGCTACGACAGGGAAGCTGGCTACACCTTC.

With respect to this clone: At one end, the junction sequence differs from germline, possibly due to a read error. J is TRBJ1-5 and V is TRBV19; D is unresolved. Germline CDR1 is LNHDA and CDR2 is SQIVND (reference sequence). There are 11 residues in the CDR3. The CDR3 is CASSSDQPQHF. In DNA form, the CDR3 reads TGTGCCAGTAGTAGCGATCAGCCCCAGCATTTT.

The V and J genes are TRBV19 and TRBJ1-5, with TRBD1 matching 7 bases. CDR3 length: 20 amino acids. Germline CDR1 LNHDA, CDR2 SQIVND (reference sequence). V shed 2 bases, J shed 2 bases, and the junction held 18 bases outside the gene matches. CDR3 sequence (DNA): TGTGCCAGTAGTATATCGTCGAGACAGGGAAATGTACTGGGCAATCAGCCCCAGCATTTT. Protein sequence: CASSISSRQGNVLGNQPQHF.

The V gene is TRBV4-1, the J gene TRBJ1-5, with 8 bases matching TRBD1. CDR3 size: 15 residues. Germline values: CDR1 MGHRA, CDR2 YSYEKL. After removal of 4 bases from V and 3 bases from J, the junction contained 5 bases not matched to a gene. CDR3 amino acids: CASSPRDRINQPQHF. In DNA, the CDR3 is TGCGCCAGCAGCCCCCGGGACAGGATCAATCAGCCCCAGCATTTT.

A remark on this clone: Other DNA sequences from this sample encode an identical CDR3 as well. The V gene is TRBV18, the J gene TRBJ1-1, with D perhaps matching TRBD1 (6 bases). The CDR3 spans 13 residues. Germline assignment: CDR1 KGHSH and CDR2 LQKENI. V shed 6 bases and J shed 1 base, with 9 bases lying between them. CDR3 nucleotide sequence: TGTGCCAGCTCTGGACAGTCGAACACTGAAGCTTTCTTT. This translates into CASSGQSNTEAFF.

The chain combines TRBV5-1 with TRBJ2-7; D ambiguous. The CDR3 consists of 12 residues. Trimming removed 0 bases from V and 6 bases from J, with 7 bases in between. Looked up from germline, CDR1 is SGHRS and CDR2 is YFSETQ. The CDR3 DNA follows: TGCGCCAGCAGCTTGGAAGCCCCCGAGCAGTACTTC. It yields the protein CASSLEAPEQYF. The full variable domain, completed using reference TRBV5-1 and TRBJ2-7, is KAGVTQTPRYLIKTRGQQVTLSCSPISGHRSVSWYQQTPGQGLQFLFEYFSETQRNKGNFPGRFSGRQFSNSRSEMNVSTLELGDSALYLCASSLEAPEQYFGPGTRLTVT.

The gene calls are TRBV5-1 and TRBJ2-5, with TRBD1 identical over 9 bases. Germline V gives CDR1 SGHRS, CDR2 YFSETQ. J gave up 1 base and V 3 bases, and 13 bases lay outside the gene matches. The CDR3 is 18 amino acids. DNA of the CDR3: TGCGCCAGCAGCTCTCAGGGCGACAGGGGGACGATCCAAGAGACCCAGTACTTC. Amino acid sequence: CASSSQGDRGTIQETQYF.

The chain uses TRBV2 and TRBJ1-1; no definite D call. The V gene lost 6 bases and the J gene lost 4 bases, with 9 bases spanning the gap. Germline assignment: CDR1 SNHLY and CDR2 FYNNEI. The CDR3 is 12 residues long. Here the CDR3 reads CASSSLVTEAFF. The CDR3 DNA reads as TGTGCCAGCAGCTCCCTTGTCACTGAAGCTTTCTTT. The complete variable domain, with remaining parts taken from reference TRBV2 and TRBJ1-1, reads EPEVTQTPSHQVTQMGQEVILRCVPISNHLYFYWYRQILGQKVEFLVSFYNNEISEKSEIFDDQFSVERPDGSNFTLKIRSTKLEDSAMYFCASSSLVTEAFFGQGTRLTVV.

The rearrangement links TRBV4-1 to TRBJ2-3; a possible D gene is TRBD1 (6 bases). V lost 4 bases and J lost 4, with 9 bases in between. This CDR3 has 13 amino acids. Germline CDR1 and CDR2: MGHRA and YSYEKL. CDR3 protein: CASSREGADTQYF. The CDR3 DNA is TGCGCCAGCAGCCGCGAGGGGGCAGATACGCAGTATTTT.